The clone carrying this T cell receptor (beta chain) showed up many times. Its antigen is undetermined. The data are from a study of T cells in Graves' hyperthyroidism and ophthalmopathy. Findings and caveats of the study: Among clonotypes expanded in thyroid above 0.001, most were also found in blood.

Germline CDR1 KGHDR, CDR2 SFDVKD. V dropped 3 bases and J dropped 1 base, with 14 bases sitting between them. CDR3 length: 16 residues. The investigators amplified TCR beta CDR3 regions from RNA transcripts. The primer set for the first-round RT-PCR of the TCR CDR3 was HTBI. TCRdb redid the calling of the multiplex PCR reads with MiXCR, one entry per CDR3 protein. The sample lists about 37,000 distinct CDR3 sequences, roughly 50% seen once, with 15% to 20% in the top ten. The sequence was collected from a man aged 35 to 55 with Graves' ophthalmopathy. The material sequenced was blood. The chain has TRBV24-1 and TRBJ1-1; possible D gene TRBD1, 5 bases. CDR3: CATSDPKSGGNTEAFF. The DNA of the CDR3 is TGTGCCACCAGTGATCCCAAGTCGGGGGGGAACACTGAAGCTTTCTTT.